This TCR beta chain was sequenced in a study of blood T cell repertoires in COVID-19. Libraries were prepared by immunoSEQ multiplex PCR; TCRdb keeps only in-frame clonotypes and omits some of them. The sample consists of some 270,000 clones, approximately 90% of them appearing once. CDR1 SGHTA and CDR2 FQGTGA come from the germline V gene. CDR3 length: 15 amino acids. V lost 5 bases, J lost 0 bases, and 11 bases lay in between. V and J are TRBV7-3 and TRBJ2-1, with TRBD2 as a possible D gene (6 bases). The clonotype originates from a man between 35 and 55 years old who had been exposed to COVID-19. Sequenced input: PBMCs or T cells enriched from blood (not recorded which). The CDR3 region has the DNA TGTGCCAGCAGCGCAGGACTAAGCTCCTACAATGAGCAGTTCTTC. It is translated as CASSAGLSSYNEQFF.